The TCR beta chain described here comes from a study of spatial heterogeneity in lung cancer. Notes on the study in general: Ubiquitous expanded tumor TCRs appeared in blood more at resection than follow-up.

A single record per CDR3 protein comes from TCRdb applying MiXCR to the 5' RACE reads. The table lists 90,000 to 95,000 distinct CDR3 sequences, 10% to 15% of them singletons. This clonotype was detected a few times. Its antigen is not known. The sample's time point: sample taken at primary tumor resection. No cell sorting; template was whole RNA from tumor, lung tissue or PBMC. Germline V gene sequence: CDR1 SGHRS, CDR2 YFSETQ. With 4 bases removed from V and 5 bases from J, the gap between germline ends came to 13 bases. This CDR3 contains 14 residues. The TCR originated in a male donor with early-stage non-small cell lung cancer. The sequenced sample was PBMCs, obtained at surgery. This chain joins TRBV5-1 and TRBJ2-1, with a tentative D call TRBD2 (6 bases). CDR3 protein: CASSLGTRHNEQFF. CDR3 coding DNA: TGCGCCAGCAGCCTGGGGACTCGCCACAATGAGCAGTTCTTC.